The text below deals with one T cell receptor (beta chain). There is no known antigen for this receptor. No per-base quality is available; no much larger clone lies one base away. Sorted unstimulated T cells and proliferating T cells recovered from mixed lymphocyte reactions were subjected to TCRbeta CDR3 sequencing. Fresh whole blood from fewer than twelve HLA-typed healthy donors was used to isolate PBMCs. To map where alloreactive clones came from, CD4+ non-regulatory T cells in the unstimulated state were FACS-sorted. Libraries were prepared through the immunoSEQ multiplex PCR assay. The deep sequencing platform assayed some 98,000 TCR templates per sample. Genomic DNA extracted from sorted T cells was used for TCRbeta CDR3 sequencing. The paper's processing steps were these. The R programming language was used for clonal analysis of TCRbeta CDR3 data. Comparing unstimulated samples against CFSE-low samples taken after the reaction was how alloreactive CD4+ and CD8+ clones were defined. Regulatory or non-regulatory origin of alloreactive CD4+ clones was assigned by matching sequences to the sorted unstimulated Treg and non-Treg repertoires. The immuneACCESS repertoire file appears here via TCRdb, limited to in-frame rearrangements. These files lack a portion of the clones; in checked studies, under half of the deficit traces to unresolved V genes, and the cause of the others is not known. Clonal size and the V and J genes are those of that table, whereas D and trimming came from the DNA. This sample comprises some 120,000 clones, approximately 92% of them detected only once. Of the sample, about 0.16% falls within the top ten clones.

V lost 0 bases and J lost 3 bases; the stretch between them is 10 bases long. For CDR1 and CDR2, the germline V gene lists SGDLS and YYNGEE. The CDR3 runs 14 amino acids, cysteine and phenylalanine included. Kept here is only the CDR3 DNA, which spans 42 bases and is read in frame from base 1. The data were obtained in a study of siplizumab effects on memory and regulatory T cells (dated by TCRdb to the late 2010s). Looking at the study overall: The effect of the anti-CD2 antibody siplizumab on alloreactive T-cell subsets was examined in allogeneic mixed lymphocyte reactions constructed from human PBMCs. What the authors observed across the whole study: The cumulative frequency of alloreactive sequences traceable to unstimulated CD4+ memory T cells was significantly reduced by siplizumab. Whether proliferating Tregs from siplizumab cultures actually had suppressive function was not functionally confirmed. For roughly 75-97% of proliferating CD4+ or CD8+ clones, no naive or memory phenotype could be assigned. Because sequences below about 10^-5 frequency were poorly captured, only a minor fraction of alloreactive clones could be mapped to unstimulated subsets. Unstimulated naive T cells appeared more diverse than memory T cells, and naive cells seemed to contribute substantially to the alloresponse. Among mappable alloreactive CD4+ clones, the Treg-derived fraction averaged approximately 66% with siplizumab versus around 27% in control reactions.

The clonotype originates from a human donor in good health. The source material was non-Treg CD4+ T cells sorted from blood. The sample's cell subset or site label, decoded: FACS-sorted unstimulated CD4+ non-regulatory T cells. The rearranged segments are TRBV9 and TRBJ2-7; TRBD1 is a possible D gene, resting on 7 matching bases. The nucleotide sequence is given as TGTGCCAGCAGCGTAGGTCAGGGGGGCTACGAGCAGTACTTC. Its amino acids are CASSVGQGGYEQYF.